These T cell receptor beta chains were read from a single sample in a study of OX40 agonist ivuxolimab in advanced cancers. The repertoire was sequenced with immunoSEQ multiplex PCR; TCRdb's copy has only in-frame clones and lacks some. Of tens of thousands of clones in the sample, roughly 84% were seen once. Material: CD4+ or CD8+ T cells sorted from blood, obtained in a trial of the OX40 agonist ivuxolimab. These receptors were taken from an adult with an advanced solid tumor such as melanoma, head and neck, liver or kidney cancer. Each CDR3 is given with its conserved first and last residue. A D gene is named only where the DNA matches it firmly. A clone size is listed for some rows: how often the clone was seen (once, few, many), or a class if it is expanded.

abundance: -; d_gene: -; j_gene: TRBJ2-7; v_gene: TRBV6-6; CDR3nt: TGTGCCAGCAGTCCCCGGGACACGGCCTACGAGCAGTACTTC; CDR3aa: CASSPRDTAYEQYF
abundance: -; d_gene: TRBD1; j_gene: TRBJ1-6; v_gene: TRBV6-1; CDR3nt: TGTGCCAGCAGTGAAATACGGAGGGGGCGCGCACCCCTCCACTTT; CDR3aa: CASSEIRRGRAPLHF
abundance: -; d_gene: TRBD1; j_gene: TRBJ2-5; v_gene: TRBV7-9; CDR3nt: TGTGCCAGCATCAGACAGGGAAACTACCAAGAGACCCAGTACTTC; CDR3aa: CASIRQGNYQETQYF
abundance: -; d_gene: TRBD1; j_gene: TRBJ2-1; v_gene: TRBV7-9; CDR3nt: TGTGCCAGCGACCGGACAGGGGGAGGTGAGCAGTTCTTC; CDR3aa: CASDRTGGGEQFF
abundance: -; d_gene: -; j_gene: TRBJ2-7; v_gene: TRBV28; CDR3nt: TGTGCCAGCAGACCCCAGGCAGGAGGAACCTACGAGCAGTACTTC; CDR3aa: CASRPQAGGTYEQYF
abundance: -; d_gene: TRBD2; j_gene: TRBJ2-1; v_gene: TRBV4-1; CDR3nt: TGCGCCAGCAGCCAAGAGGGCCAGCGGGGGGGCCATAATGAGCAGTTCTTC; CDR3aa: CASSQEGQRGGHNEQFF
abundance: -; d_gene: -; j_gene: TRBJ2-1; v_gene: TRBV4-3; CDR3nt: TGCGCCAGCAGCCAAGAATGGGGTGGGCGGCAGTTCTTC; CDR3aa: CASSQEWGGRQFF
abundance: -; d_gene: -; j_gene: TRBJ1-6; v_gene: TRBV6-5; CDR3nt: TGTGCCAGCAGACAAGCTGGCTTGAATTCACCCCTCCACTTT; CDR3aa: CASRQAGLNSPLHF
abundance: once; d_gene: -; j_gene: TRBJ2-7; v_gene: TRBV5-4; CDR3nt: TGTGCCAGCAGCCCAACCGCGGGATCCTACGAGCAGTACTTC; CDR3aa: CASSPTAGSYEQYF
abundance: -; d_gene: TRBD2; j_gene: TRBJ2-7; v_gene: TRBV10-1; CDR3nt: TGCGCCAGCAAGAGTTGGAGTTGGCCGGAGGTCCCGCACCCGGGGGGGGCTTCCTCCTACGAGCAGTACTTC; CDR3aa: CASKSWSWPEVPHPGGASSYEQYF
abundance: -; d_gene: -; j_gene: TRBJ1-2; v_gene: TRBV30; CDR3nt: TGTGCCTGGAGCTCAGGGGTAAAAGGCTACACCTTC; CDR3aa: CAWSSGVKGYTF
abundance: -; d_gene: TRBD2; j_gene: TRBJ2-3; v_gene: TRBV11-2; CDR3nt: TGTGCCAGCAGCTTAGGACTAGCGGGGGGCCGTAGCACAGATACGCAGTATTTT; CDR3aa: CASSLGLAGGRSTDTQYF
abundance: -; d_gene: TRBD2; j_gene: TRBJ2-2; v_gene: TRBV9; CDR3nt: TGTGCCAGCAGTCTACTAGCGGGGGTGGGCGGGGAGCTGTTTTTT; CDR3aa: CASSLLAGVGGELFF
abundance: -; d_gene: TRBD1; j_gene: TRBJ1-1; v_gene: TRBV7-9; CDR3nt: TGTGCCAGCAGACCGACAGGGGCCAACGCTGAAGCTTTCTTT; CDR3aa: CASRPTGANAEAFF
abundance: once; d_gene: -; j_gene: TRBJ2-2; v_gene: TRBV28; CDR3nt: TGTGCCAGCGGGCGGGAGCTGTTTTTT; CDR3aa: CASGRELFF
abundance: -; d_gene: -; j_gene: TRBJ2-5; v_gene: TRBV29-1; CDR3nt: TGCAGCGTTTCGGGACTCCCGAGCGGATTTTTCGAGACCCAGTACTTC; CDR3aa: CSVSGLPSGFFETQYF
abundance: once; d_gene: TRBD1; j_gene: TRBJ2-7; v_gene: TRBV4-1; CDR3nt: TGCGCCAGCAGCCAAGATAGTGGGACAGCAAGCGAGCAGTACTTC; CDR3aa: CASSQDSGTASEQYF
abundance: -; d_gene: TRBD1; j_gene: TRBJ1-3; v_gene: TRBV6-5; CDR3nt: TGTGCCAGCAGTCCGACAGGGGGAGGAAACACCATATATTTT; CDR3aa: CASSPTGGGNTIYF
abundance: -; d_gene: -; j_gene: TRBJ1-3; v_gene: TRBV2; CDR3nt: TGTGCCAGCATCTTCGTGGGGGGTGACGGAAACACCATATATTTT; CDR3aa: CASIFVGGDGNTIYF
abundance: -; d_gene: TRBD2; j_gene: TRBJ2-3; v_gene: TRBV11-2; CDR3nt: TGTGCCAGCAGCCCCTATGGGGGGGCACTAGCGGGCACAGATACGCAGTATTTT; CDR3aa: CASSPYGGALAGTDTQYF
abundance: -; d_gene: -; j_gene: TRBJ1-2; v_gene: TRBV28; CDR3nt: TGTGCCAGCAGATTACCTGGACCTTACTATGGCTACACCTTC; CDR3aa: CASRLPGPYYGYTF
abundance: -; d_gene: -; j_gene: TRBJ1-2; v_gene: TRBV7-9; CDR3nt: TGTGCCAGCAGCTTAGGGGGCGCAAACTATGGCTACACCTTC; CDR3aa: CASSLGGANYGYTF
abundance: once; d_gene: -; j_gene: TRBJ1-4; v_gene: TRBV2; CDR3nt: TGTGCCAGCGAACAGGGAAGAGAAAAACTGTTTTTT; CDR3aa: CASEQGREKLFF
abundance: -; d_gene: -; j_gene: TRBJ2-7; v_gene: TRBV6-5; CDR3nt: TGTGCCAGCAGTTACTCGCAGGACAGAACCTACGAGCAGTACTTC; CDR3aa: CASSYSQDRTYEQYF
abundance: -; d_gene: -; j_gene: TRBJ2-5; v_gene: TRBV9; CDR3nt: TGTGCCAGCAGCGTTTATCGGGCCGGGGAGACCCAGTACTTC; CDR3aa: CASSVYRAGETQYF
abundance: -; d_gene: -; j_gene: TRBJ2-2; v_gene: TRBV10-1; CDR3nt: TGCGCCAGCAGGAGTTCCGGGGAGCTGTTTTTT; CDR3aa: CASRSSGELFF
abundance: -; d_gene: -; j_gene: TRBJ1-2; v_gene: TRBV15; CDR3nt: TGTGCCACCAGCAGAGATCTTGCGGGGGGCGGCTATGGCTACACCTTC; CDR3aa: CATSRDLAGGGYGYTF
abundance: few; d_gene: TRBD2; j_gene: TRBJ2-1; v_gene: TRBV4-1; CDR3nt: TGCGCCAGCAGTCAACTAGCGGGGGGTTCTAATGAGCAGTTCTTC; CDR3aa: CASSQLAGGSNEQFF
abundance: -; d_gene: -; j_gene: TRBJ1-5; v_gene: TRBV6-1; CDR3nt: TGTGCCAGCAGTGATCAGGTGCCCCAGCATTTT; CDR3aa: CASSDQVPQHF
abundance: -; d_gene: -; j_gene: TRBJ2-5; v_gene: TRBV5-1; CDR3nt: TGCGCCAGCAGCTTGGGACTTGCTCAAGAGACCCAGTACTTC; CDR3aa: CASSLGLAQETQYF
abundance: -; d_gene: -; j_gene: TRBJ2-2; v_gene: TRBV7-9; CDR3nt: TGTGCCAGCAGCCAGGACAGTTTTAACACCGGGGAGCTGTTTTTT; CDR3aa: CASSQDSFNTGELFF
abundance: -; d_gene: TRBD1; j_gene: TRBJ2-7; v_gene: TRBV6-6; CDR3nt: TGTGCCAGCAGGCCGGGACAGGGGGGTTTTGAGCAGTACTTC; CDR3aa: CASRPGQGGFEQYF
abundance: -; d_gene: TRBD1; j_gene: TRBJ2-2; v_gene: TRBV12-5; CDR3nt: TGTGCTAGTGGTACCCAGGGGGCCTTGGGCGGGGAGCTGTTTTTT; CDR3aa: CASGTQGALGGELFF